Each of the 3 T cell receptor beta chains below was sequenced from the same sample in a study of cytomegalovirus exposure and HLA in healthy donors. Vbeta (60) and Jbeta (13) primers were used in the PCR. TCRdb's copy holds only in-frame clones and misses some; the assay was immunoSEQ multiplex PCR. The sample lists fewer than 150,000 clones; approximately 80% were seen once. The sequenced sample consisted of PBMCs. Receptors originate from a middle-aged woman in good health and CMV-seropositive.

In regard to this clone: At one end the junction does not follow the germline gene, possibly because of a read error. The CDR3 DNA reads as TGTGCCAGCAACCAAGATAAGGCAGCGGGAGTGGAGACCCAGTACTTC. The encoded protein is CASNQDKAAGVETQYF. J is TRBJ2-5 and V is TRBV4-2; 8 positions match TRBD2. From germline, CDR1 is LGHNA and CDR2 YNFKEQ. The CDR3 consists of 16 residues.

The J gene is TRBJ2-5, the V gene TRBV18; 11 nucleotides match TRBD2. Germline CDR1 is KGHSH and CDR2 is LQKENI. Germline trimming cut 6 bases from V and 2 bases from J; bases unmatched to any gene: 8. This CDR3 region has 16 residues. Written as DNA, the CDR3 is TGTGCCAGCTCGTGGACTAGCGGGCGGCTACAAGAGACCCAGTACTTC. Protein sequence: CASSWTSGRLQETQYF.

The chain recombines TRBV9 with TRBJ2-3; 7 bases align to TRBD2. This CDR3 comprises 16 residues. Germline loops: CDR1 SGDLS, CDR2 YYNGEE. V lost 0 bases to trimming and J lost 1 base; unmatched junction nucleotides: 5. CDR3 region: CASSVGPTSGTDTQYF. The CDR3 nucleotides read TGTGCCAGCAGCGTAGGCCCTACTAGCGGCACAGATACGCAGTATTTT.